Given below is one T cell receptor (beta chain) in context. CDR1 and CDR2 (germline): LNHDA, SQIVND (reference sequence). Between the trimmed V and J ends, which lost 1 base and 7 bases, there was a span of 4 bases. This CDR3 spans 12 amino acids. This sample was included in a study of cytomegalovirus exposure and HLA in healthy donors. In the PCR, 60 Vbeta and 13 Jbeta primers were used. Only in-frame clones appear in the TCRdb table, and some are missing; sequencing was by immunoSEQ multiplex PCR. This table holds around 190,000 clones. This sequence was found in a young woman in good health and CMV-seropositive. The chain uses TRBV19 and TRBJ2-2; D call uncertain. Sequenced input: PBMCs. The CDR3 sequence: CASSIVSGELFF. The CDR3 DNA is TGTGCCAGTAGTATAGTCAGCGGGGAGCTGTTTTTT.